What follows is one T cell receptor beta chain and its context. In its sample, this clonotype was seen a few times. No antigen is known for it. No clone much larger than this one lies a single base away; base qualities are absent. Library preparation employed 5' RACE. The sequencer listed for this sample is Illumina HiSeq 2500. A second PCR of roughly 6 to 11 cycles was run with a J-beta primer mix and a sample-barcoded 5' primer. A unique molecular identifier was introduced onto each TCR beta cDNA molecule by a template-switch 5' adaptor carrying 12 random nucleotides. Each sample yielded at least 2.5 million CDR3-containing paired-end reads. The Mint cDNA synthesis kit, primed by a TRBC-specific oligonucleotide, was used to synthesize first-strand cDNA from all RNA. After uracil-DNA glycosylase treatment, a first 18-cycle PCR used universal primers M1SS and BC2_uni_R on all cDNA. The paper's processing steps were these. Normalization of each sample was performed by random selection of 1 million high-quality reads, each carrying a distinct molecular identifier. Instead of being binned into consensus sequences, reads with shared molecular identifiers were discarded. MiTCR, with a Q25 quality threshold and the strictest error-elimination algorithm, was used for CDR3 identification, clonotype clustering and error correction. A nonparametric unseen species model with Euler transformation was used to estimate a lower bound on total TCR beta diversity. The raw public reads went through TCRdb reprocessing: fastp at Q25, MiXCR clone calling, in-frame beta chains kept. Identical CDR3 proteins give one entry, which carries the most common genes and DNA. The V and J calls, along with clone size, are taken from TCRdb and not from the paper's own processing. The sample profile shows hundreds of thousands of distinct CDR3 sequences; around 50% of them were found once. Under 30% of the sample is held by the ten biggest clonotypes.

These data come from a study of blood T cells in healthy people across ages (dated by TCRdb to 2014 to 2015). Notes on the research overall: In model experiments, roughly one uniquely barcoded TCR beta cDNA molecule per two T cells was captured by template switching. The study measured age-related changes in TCR beta repertoire diversity using deep sequencing normalized with unique cDNA molecular identifiers. The donors were divided into four age groups: young (average around 15 years), middle-aged (approximately 39), aged (approximately 62) and long-lived (about 80). To avoid experimental bias, donors of different ages were distributed randomly across sequencing lanes. The study analyzed two additional independent replicas of 1 million unique cDNA reads from the same blood draw for two donors, one aged 18 to 30 and one aged 80 or older. Paper-wide results and their limitations: The percentage of naive T cells measured by flow cytometry correlated strongly with observed TCR beta diversity. Bulk unsorted PBMC profiling prevented conclusive comparison of naive and antigen-experienced compartments. Observed TCR beta diversity per million T cells fell roughly linearly with age, and a significant reduction was already apparent by age around 40. Compared with the aged group, the long-lived group had more naive CD4+ T cells, fewer expanded clones and increased TCR diversity, a pattern suggesting age selection. Estimates of total diversity from one million sequenced T cells were regarded as lower bounds and underestimates. Because the CMV infection status of the donors was unknown, age-related changes in expanded clonotypes may potentially have been confounded.

Counted from cysteine to phenylalanine, this CDR3 has 14 amino acids. Only the CDR3 part of the read is kept: 42 bases, read in frame from the first base. V is cut by 4 bases and J by 3 bases, and the space between the germline ends is 11 bases. For CDR1 and CDR2, the germline V gene lists LGHNA and YNFKEQ. Systemically healthy Caucasian individuals from Russia, 39 in total and aged about 6 to 95 years, were included as donors. Each donor gave approximately 9.3 milliliters of peripheral blood, collected into EDTA-treated Vacutainer tubes. Ficoll-Paque density-gradient centrifugation was used to isolate PBMCs, with at least 6 million obtained per sample. Trizol reagent was used to extract total RNA from PBMCs, with at least 6 micrograms per sample. Naive CD45RAhigh/CD27high T cell percentages were measured by flow cytometry on a PBMC aliquot from every donor.

The sequenced sample consisted of blood. The receptor was isolated from a middle-aged man in good health. The V and J genes are TRBV4-2 and TRBJ2-3; the D segment cannot be called with confidence. CDR3 protein: CASSPEDLTDTQYF. The DNA sequence reads TGTGCCAGCAGCCCAGAGGATCTGACAGATACGCAGTATTTT.